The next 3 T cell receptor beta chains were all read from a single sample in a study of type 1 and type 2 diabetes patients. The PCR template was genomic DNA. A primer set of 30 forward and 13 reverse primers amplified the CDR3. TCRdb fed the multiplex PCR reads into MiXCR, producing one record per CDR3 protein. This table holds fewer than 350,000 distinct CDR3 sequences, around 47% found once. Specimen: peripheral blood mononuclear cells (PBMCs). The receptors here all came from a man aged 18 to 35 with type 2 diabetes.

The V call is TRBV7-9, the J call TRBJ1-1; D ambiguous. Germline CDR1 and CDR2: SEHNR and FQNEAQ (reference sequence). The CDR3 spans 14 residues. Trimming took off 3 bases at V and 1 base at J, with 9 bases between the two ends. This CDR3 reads CASSLGASNTEAFF. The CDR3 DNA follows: TGTGCCAGCAGCTTGGGCGCCTCGAACACTGAAGCTTTCTTT.

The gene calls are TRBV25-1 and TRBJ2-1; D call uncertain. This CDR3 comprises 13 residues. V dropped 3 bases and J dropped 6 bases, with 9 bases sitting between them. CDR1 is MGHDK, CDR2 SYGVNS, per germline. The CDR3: CASSDSTGNEQFF. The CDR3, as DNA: TGTGCCAGCAGTGACTCTACGGGCAATGAGCAGTTCTTC.

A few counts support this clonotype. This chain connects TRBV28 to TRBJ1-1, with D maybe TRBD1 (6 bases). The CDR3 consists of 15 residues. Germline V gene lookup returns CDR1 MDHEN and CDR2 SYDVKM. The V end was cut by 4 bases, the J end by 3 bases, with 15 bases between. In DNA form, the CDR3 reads TGTGCCAGCAGTTCAGGGGCGGGGGGGTACACTGAAGCTTTCTTT. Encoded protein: CASSSGAGGYTEAFF.